The 19 T cell receptor beta chains below were found in one sample sequenced in a study of vaccination effects on CD4 cells after COVID-19 (dated by TCRdb to 2021 to 2024). After approximately eleven days of culture, CD4+ T cells were isolated with the EasySep CD4+ T cell isolation kit. No cognate antigen is known for these TCRs. Library method: the immunoSEQ multiplex PCR assay. TCRdb limited this immuneACCESS table to in-frame rearrangements with V and J called. A share of clones is missing; checked studies link under half to unresolved V genes, and the rest is unexplained. This sample is represented by roughly 64,000 clones; about 72% of them were singletons. Roughly a quarter of the sample is held by the ten biggest clonotypes. The starting material was CD4+ T cells from PBMCs cultured without peptide, obtained before COVID-19 vaccination. Receptors originate from a human donor who had a prior SARS-CoV-2 infection.

This clone appeared a few times. The chain links TRBV19 to TRBJ1-4; D might be TRBD1 (5 bases). V was trimmed by 3 bases and J by 7 bases, leaving 12 bases between them. This CDR3 is built from 14 residues. Per germline, CDR1 LNHDA and CDR2 SQIVND (reference sequence). DNA of the CDR3: TGTGCCAGTAGTATCAGGGTAGAAGGTGAAAAACTGTTTTTT. Its translation is CASSIRVEGEKLFF.

The rearrangement joins TRBV15 to TRBJ1-2; 7 positions agree with TRBD1. From germline, CDR1 is LNHNV and CDR2 YYDKDF (reference sequence). V lost 3 bases, J lost 8 bases, and 12 bases stayed unmatched. This CDR3 is built from 15 residues. CDR3 amino acids: CATSRPDRAQWGYTF. For the CDR3, the DNA is TGTGCCACCAGCAGGCCCGACAGGGCCCAATGGGGCTACACCTTC.

This sequence joins TRBV6-5 and TRBJ2-1, with D maybe TRBD2 (5 bases). Trimming cost V 6 bases and J 4 bases, with 13 bases left between them. Germline V lookup: CDR1 MNHEY, CDR2 SVGAGI. The CDR3 consists of 14 residues. The CDR3 DNA is TGTGCCAGCAGAATGAGCGGAAATTACAATGAGCAGTTCTTC. It yields the protein CASRMSGNYNEQFF.

This rearrangement joins TRBV9 to TRBJ2-1; D is undetermined. The V gene's germline CDR1 is SGDLS and CDR2 YYNGEE. V was shortened by 0 bases and J by 9 bases, with 10 bases between the two germline ends. CDR3 length equals 13 residues. The CDR3 loop is CASSVGNRAEQFF. CDR3 sequence (DNA): TGTGCCAGCAGCGTAGGGAACCGGGCTGAGCAGTTCTTC.

This clone was counted between two and nine times. The chain links TRBV6-5 to TRBJ1-2, with 7 bases aligning to TRBD1. After removal of 7 bases from V and 4 bases from J, the junction contained 6 bases not matched to a gene. Germline CDR1 MNHEY, CDR2 SVGAGI. CDR3 length equals 13 residues. The CDR3 sequence: CASKPTGSYGYTF. CDR3 DNA sequence: TGTGCCAGCAAACCGACAGGGTCCTATGGCTACACCTTC.

This clone was detected only a few times. The chain is built from TRBV19 and TRBJ1-5; TRBD1 agrees at 7 bases. The CDR3 has 15 residues. Germline V gene lookup returns CDR1 LNHDA and CDR2 SQIVND (reference sequence). Trimming cost V 3 bases and J 6 bases; bases outside gene matches: 8. The DNA for the CDR3 is TGTGCCAGTAGTATTCAGACAGGGTTCCGTCAGCCCCAGCATTTT. Protein product: CASSIQTGFRQPQHF.

The chain carries TRBV7-6 and TRBJ1-1, with a possible D match to TRBD1 (6 bases). The germline CDR1 and CDR2 sequences are SGHVS and FNYEAQ. V gave up 5 bases and J gave up 1 base, with 8 bases separating them. This CDR3 region has 13 residues. In DNA, the CDR3 is TGTGCCAGCAGCCAGACAGGGAACACTGAAGCTTTCTTT. Encoded protein: CASSQTGNTEAFF.

The chain has TRBV18 and TRBJ2-7; unclear D gene. CDR3 length: 13 residues. With 2 bases removed from V and 5 bases from J, the gap between germline ends came to 10 bases. CDR1 and CDR2 from the germline V gene are KGHSH and LQKENI. CDR3 loop: CASSPGPFDEQYF. The CDR3 nucleotides read TGTGCCAGCTCACCAGGGCCCTTCGACGAGCAGTACTTC. The variable domain in full, completed from reference TRBV18 and TRBJ2-7, reads NAGVMQNPRHLVRRRGQEARLRCSPMKGHSHVYWYRQLPEEGLKFMVYLQKENIIDESGMPKERFSAEFPKEGPSILRIQQVVRGDSAAYFCASSPGPFDEQYFGPGTRLTVT.

This clone showed up just once. A read error may account for a junction end that differs from germline. The gene calls are TRBV7-7 and TRBJ2-2; D may be TRBD2 (5 bases). Looked up from germline, CDR1 is SSHAT and CDR2 is FNYEAQ (reference sequence). This CDR3 is 15 amino acids long. The CDR3 spells CASSLSTGIAGELFF. CDR3 coding DNA: TGTGCTAGCAGCTTATCTACCGGGATCGCCGGGGAGCTGTTTTTT. Looking up the rest from reference TRBV7-7 and TRBJ2-2 gives the full variable domain: GAGVSQSPRYKVTKRGQDVTLRCDPISSHATLYWYQQALGQGPEFLTYFNYEAQPDKSGLPSDRFSAERPEGSISTLTIQRTEQRDSAMYRCASSLSTGIAGELFFGEGSRLTVL.

J is TRBJ1-1 and V is TRBV6-5, with 12 bases matching TRBD1. V lost 0 bases and J lost 11; bases outside the gene matches: 4. Germline CDR1 MNHEY, CDR2 SVGAGI. The CDR3 is 14 amino acids. The CDR3 nucleotides read TGTGCCAGCAGTTACTCTGGGACAGGGGGCGCGGCTTTCTTT. Its protein product is CASSYSGTGGAAFF.

The chain has TRBV4-1 and TRBJ1-5, with 8 bases fitting TRBD1. This CDR3 has 16 amino acids. The ends lost 1 base at V and 5 bases at J; junction bases unmatched: 7. From germline, CDR1 is MGHRA and CDR2 YSYEKL. The CDR3 DNA is TGCGCCAGCAGCCAAGGTTCGGCAGGGGGCTATCAGCCCCAGCATTTT. Translating gives CASSQGSAGGYQPQHF.

The rearrangement links TRBV15 to TRBJ2-7; D gene uncertain. V lost 6 bases and J lost 4, with 19 bases in between. Germline CDR1 and CDR2: LNHNV and YYDKDF (reference sequence). The CDR3 totals 15 residues. The CDR3 here is CATSSRRFQSYEQYF. The CDR3 region has the DNA TGTGCCACCAGTTCCCGGCGGTTTCAGAGTTACGAGCAGTACTTC.

V is TRBV21-1 and J is TRBJ2-7; no DNA check was done on the table's D call, TRBD2. TRBV21-1 is listed as a pseudogene. This CDR3 has 13 residues. CDR3 protein: CASSFHLNYEQYF. CDR3 nucleotides: TGTGCCAGCAGTTTCCATCTAAACTACGAGCAGTACTTC.

This chain uses TRBV6-6 with TRBJ2-7; 7 nucleotides line up with TRBD1. The CDR3 is 15 residues long. Trimming at V came to 2 bases and at J to 3 bases, leaving 7 bases not matched to a gene. Germline V gene sequence: CDR1 MNHNY, CDR2 SVGAGI (reference sequence). CDR3 in DNA: TGTGCCAGCAGTTACCGGGACAGACTGTACTACGAGCAGTACTTC. This encodes CASSYRDRLYYEQYF.

This clone was counted once. The V call is TRBV7-3, the J call TRBJ2-7; TRBD2 matches 11 bases. Looked up from germline, CDR1 is SGHTA and CDR2 is FQGTGA. V trimming: 5 bases; J trimming: 3 bases; junction bases outside the gene matches: 6. The length of the CDR3 is 15 residues. The CDR3 reads CASSPGGTSGYEQYF. CDR3 bases: TGTGCCAGCAGCCCAGGGGGGACTAGCGGCTACGAGCAGTACTTC.

The chain carries TRBV29-1 and TRBJ2-7, with TRBD1 identical over 11 bases. The junction had 8 bases not matched to a gene; V was cut back by 2 bases and J by 2 bases. The CDR3 runs 16 residues. Germline CDR1 and CDR2: SQVTM and ANQGSEA. The CDR3 nucleotides read TGCAGCGTTGAAATATCCGGGACAGGGGGTCCCTACGAGCAGTACTTC. Its protein product is CSVEISGTGGPYEQYF.

This clone has only a few counts. V usage is TRBV9 and J usage is TRBJ1-1, with D possibly matching TRBD1 (6 bases). CDR1 and CDR2 from the germline V gene are SGDLS and YYNGEE. V was trimmed by 2 bases and J by 0 bases, leaving 11 bases between them. This CDR3 is built from 15 residues. CDR3 amino acids: CASSVRGEMNTEAFF. In nucleotides, the CDR3 is TGTGCCAGCAGCGTTAGGGGGGAGATGAACACTGAAGCTTTCTTT.

The V call is TRBV7-9, the J call TRBJ2-7; D is perhaps TRBD1 (6 bases). CDR1 and CDR2 (germline): SEHNR, FQNEAQ (reference sequence). This CDR3 contains 15 residues. The V and J ends lost 4 bases and 2 bases respectively, with 15 bases between them. The CDR3 here is CASSYVGQSTYEQYF. In nucleotides, the CDR3 is TGTGCCAGCAGCTACGTTGGACAGTCCACCTACGAGCAGTACTTC.

The chain combines TRBV7-9 with TRBJ2-3; D gene unclear. Germline values: CDR1 SEHNR, CDR2 FQNEAQ (reference sequence). The CDR3 runs 12 residues. V lost 5 bases, J lost 0 bases, and 3 bases lay in between. CDR3 sequence (DNA): TGTGCCAGCAGCCGGAGCACAGATACGCAGTATTTT. Translating gives CASSRSTDTQYF.